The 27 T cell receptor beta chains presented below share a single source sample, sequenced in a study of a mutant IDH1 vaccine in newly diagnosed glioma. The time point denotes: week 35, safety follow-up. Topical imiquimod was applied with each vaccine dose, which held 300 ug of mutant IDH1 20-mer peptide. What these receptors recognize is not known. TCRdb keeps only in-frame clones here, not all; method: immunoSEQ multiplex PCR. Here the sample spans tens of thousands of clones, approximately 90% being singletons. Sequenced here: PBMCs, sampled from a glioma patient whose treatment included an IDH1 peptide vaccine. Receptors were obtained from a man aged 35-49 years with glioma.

CDR3 amino acids: CASSFGREKAFF. Written as DNA, the CDR3 is TGTGCCAGCAGTTTTGGAAGAGAAAAAGCTTTCTTT. This chain uses TRBV28 with TRBJ1-1, with D hard to call. The CDR3 is made up of 12 amino acids. With 3 bases removed from V and 9 bases from J, the gap between germline ends came to 11 bases. Germline CDR1 is MDHEN and CDR2 is SYDVKM.

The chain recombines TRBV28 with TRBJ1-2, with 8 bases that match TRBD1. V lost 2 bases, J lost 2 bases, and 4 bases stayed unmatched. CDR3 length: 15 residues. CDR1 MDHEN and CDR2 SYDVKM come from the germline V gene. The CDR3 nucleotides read TGTGCCAGCAGTTTAACGGACAGGGAGAACTATGGCTACACCTTC. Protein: CASSLTDRENYGYTF.

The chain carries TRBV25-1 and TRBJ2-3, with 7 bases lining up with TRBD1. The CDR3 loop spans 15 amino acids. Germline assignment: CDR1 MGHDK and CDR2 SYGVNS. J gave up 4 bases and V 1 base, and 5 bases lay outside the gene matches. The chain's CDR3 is CASSEWRTGPDTQYF. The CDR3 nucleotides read TGTGCCAGCAGTGAATGGCGGACAGGTCCAGATACGCAGTATTTT.

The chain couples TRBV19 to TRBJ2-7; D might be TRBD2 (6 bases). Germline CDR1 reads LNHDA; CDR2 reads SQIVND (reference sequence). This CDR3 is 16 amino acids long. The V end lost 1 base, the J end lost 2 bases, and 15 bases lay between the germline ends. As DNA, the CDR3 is TGTGCCAGTAGTATAGGGGGACTGGGGAGAACCTACGAGCAGTACTTC. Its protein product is CASSIGGLGRTYEQYF.

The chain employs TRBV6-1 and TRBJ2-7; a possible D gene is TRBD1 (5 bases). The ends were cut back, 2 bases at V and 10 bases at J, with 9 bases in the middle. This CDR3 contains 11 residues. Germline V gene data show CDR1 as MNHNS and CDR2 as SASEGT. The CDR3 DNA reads TGTGCCAGCAGTGAATACCAGGGACAGTACGTC. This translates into CASSEYQGQYV.

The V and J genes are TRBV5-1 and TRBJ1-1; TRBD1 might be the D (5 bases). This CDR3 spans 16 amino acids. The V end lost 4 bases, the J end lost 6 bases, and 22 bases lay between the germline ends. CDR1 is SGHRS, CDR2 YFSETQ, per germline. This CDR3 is CASSPAAALQGAEAFF. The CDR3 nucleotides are TGCGCCAGCAGCCCAGCGGCGGCCTTACAAGGGGCTGAAGCTTTCTTT.

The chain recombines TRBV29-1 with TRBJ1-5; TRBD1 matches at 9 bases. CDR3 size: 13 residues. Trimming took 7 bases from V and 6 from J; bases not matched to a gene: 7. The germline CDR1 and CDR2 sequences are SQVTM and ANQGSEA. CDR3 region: CSAGDRGGQPQHF. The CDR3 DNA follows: TGCAGCGCCGGCGACAGGGGGGGTCAGCCCCAGCATTTT.

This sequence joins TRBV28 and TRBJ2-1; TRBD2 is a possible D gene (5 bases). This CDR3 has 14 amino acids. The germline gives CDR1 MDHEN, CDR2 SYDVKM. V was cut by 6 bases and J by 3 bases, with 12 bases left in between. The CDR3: CASSRVGLYNEQFF. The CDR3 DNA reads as TGTGCCAGCAGCCGTGTTGGACTCTACAATGAGCAGTTCTTC.

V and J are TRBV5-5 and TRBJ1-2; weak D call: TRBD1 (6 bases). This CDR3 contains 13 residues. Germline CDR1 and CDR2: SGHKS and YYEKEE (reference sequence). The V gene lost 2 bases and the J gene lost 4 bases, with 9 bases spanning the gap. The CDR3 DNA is TGTGCCAGCAGCTTCAGACAGGTCTATGGCTACACCTTC. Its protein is CASSFRQVYGYTF.

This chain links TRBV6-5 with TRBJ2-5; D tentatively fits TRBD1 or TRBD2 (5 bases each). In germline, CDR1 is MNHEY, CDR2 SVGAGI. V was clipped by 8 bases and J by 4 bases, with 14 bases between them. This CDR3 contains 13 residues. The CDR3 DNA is TGTGCCAGCCGAGGGGTAGTAGGAGAGACCCAGTACTTC. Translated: CASRGVVGETQYF.

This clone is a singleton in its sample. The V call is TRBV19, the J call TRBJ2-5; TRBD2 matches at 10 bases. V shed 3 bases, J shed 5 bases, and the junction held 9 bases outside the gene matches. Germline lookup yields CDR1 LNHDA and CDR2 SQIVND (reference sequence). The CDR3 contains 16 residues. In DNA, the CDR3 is TGTGCCAGTAGTATGGGTCTAGCGGGGGTCTGGGAGACCCAGTACTTC. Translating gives CASSMGLAGVWETQYF.

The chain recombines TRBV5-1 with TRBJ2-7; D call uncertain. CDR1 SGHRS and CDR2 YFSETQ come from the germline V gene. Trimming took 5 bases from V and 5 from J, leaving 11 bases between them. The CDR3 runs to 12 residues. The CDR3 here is CASSLTGHEQYV. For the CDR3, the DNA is TGCGCCAGCAGTCTTACGGGTCACGAGCAGTACGTC.

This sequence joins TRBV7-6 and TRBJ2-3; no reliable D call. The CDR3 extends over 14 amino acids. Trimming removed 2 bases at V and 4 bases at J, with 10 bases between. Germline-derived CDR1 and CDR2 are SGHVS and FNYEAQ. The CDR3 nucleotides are TGTGCCAGCAGCTTAAATGGCGGCGCAGATACGCAGTATTTT. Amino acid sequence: CASSLNGGADTQYF.

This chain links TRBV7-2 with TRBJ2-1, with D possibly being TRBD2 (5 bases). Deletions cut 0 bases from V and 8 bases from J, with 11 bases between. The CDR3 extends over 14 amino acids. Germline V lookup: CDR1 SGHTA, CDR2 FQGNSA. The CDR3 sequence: CASSLAGAFDEQFF. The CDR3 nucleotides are TGTGCCAGCAGCTTAGCGGGAGCTTTTGATGAGCAGTTCTTC. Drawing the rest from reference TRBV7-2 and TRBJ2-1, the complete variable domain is GAGVSQSPSNKVTEKGKDVELRCDPISGHTALYWYRQSLGQGLEFLIYFQGNSAPDKSGLPSDRFSAERTGGSVSTLTIQRTQQEDSAVYLCASSLAGAFDEQFFGPGTRLTVL.

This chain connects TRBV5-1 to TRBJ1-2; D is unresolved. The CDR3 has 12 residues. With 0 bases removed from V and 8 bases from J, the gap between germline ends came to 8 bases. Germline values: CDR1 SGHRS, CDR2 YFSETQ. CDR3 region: CASSLAEDGYTF. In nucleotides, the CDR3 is TGCGCCAGCAGCTTGGCCGAGGACGGCTACACCTTC.

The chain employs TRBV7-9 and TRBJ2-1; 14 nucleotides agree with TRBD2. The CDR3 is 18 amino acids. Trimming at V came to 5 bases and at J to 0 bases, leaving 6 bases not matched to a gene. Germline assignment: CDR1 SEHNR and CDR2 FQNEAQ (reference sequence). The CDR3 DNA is TGTGCCAGCAGCCCCCGGACTAGCGGGGGGTACTCCTACAATGAGCAGTTCTTC. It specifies CASSPRTSGGYSYNEQFF.

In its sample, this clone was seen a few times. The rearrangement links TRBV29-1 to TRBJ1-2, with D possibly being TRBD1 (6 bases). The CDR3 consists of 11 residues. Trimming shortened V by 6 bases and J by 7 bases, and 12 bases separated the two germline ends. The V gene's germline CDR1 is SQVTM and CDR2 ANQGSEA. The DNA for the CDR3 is TGCAGCGTGGTGGTAGGGGGTGGCTACACCTTC. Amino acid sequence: CSVVVGGGYTF.

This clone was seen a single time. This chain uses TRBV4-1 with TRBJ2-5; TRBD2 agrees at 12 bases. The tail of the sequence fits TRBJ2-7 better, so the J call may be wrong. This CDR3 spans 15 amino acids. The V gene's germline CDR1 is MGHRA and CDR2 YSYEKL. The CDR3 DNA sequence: TGCGCCAGCAGCCAAGGACTAGCGGGGGTCTACGAGCAGTACTTC. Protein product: CASSQGLAGVYEQYF.

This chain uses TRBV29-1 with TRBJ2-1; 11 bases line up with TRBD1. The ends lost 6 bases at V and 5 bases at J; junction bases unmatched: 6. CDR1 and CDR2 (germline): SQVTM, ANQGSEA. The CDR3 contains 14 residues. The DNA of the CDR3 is TGCAGCGTACCAGGGACAGGGGGGAACAATGAGCAGTTCTTC. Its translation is CSVPGTGGNNEQFF.

This CDR3 reads CASREGQFNQPQHF. For the CDR3, the DNA is TGTGCCAGCAGGGAGGGACAGTTCAATCAGCCCCAGCATTTT. The chain employs TRBV6-5 and TRBJ1-5, with 7 bases lining up with TRBD1. The J segment lost 3 bases and the V segment lost 6 bases, leaving 5 bases of the junction unmatched. Germline loops: CDR1 MNHEY, CDR2 SVGAGI. This CDR3 is built from 14 residues.

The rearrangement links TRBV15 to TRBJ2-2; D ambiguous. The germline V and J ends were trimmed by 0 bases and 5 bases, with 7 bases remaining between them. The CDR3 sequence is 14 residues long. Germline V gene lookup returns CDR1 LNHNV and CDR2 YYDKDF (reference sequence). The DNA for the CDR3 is TGTGCCACCAGCAGAGATGAAGAGACCGGGGAGCTGTTTTTT. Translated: CATSRDEETGELFF.

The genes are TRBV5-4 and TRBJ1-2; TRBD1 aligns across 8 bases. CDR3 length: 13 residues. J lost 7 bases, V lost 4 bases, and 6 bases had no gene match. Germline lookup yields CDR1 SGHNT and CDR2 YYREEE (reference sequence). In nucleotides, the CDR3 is TGTGCCAGCAGCCTCAGGGGGCTCCGTGGCTACACCTTC. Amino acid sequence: CASSLRGLRGYTF.

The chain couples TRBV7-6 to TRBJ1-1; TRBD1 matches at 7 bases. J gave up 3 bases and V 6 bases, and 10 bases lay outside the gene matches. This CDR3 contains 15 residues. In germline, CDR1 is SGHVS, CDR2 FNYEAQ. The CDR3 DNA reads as TGTGCCAGCAGGGTCGTCGGGACAGCTGACACTGAAGCTTTCTTT. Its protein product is CASRVVGTADTEAFF.

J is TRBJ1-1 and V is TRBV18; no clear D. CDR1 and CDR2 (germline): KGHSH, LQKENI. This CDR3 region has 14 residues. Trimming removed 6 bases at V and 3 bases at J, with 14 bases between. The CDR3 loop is CASSVESRDTEAFF. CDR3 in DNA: TGTGCCAGCTCCGTCGAGTCTAGGGACACTGAAGCTTTCTTT.

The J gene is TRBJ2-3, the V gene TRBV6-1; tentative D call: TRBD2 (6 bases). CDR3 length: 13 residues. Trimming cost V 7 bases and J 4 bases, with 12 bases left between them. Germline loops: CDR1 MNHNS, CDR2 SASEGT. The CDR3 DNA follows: TGTGCCAGCATCAAAGCGGGTGCAGATACGCAGTATTTT. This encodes CASIKAGADTQYF.

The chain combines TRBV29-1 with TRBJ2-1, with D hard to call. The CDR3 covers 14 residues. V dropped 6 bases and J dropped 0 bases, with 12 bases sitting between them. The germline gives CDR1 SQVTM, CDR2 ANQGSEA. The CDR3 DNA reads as TGCAGCGTCGAGCGTAGAAGCTCCTACAATGAGCAGTTCTTC. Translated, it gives CSVERRSSYNEQFF.

DNA of the CDR3: TGTGCCAGCAGCCCCGTGAGGTCTGACAGCTCTGGGGCCAACGTCCTGACTTTC. Translating gives CASSPVRSDSSGANVLTF. V is TRBV7-6 and J is TRBJ2-6; a possible D gene is TRBD1 (5 bases). CDR1 and CDR2 from the germline V gene are SGHVS and FNYEAQ. V was clipped by 5 bases and J by 0 bases, with 17 bases between them. The CDR3 runs to 18 residues.